The rows below give T cell receptor beta chains drawn from one sample of a study of T-cell reconstitution after alpha-beta-depleted transplantation in children. TCRdb ran MiXCR on the PCR reads and lists one entry per CDR3 protein. This table holds tens of thousands of distinct CDR3 sequences, about 5.7% found once. The source was PBMCs, mostly from graft donor cells, collected 60 days after TCRalphabeta/CD19-depleted stem cell transplant. The receptors derive from a female patient between 2 and 10 years old who had a stem cell transplant for aplastic anemia, so the T cells may come from the graft donor. CDR3s include the opening cysteine and the closing phenylalanine or tryptophan. Each record gives: clone size, D gene, V gene, J gene, CDR3 DNA, CDR3 protein. D genes are given only for firm matches. Clone size appears in some rows only: once, few, many, or a class for an expanded clone.

clone size: many
D gene: TRBD1
V gene: TRBV9
J gene: TRBJ2-7
CDR3 DNA: TGTGCCAGCAGCGTAGATGGGACAGAAGCCTACGAGCAGTACTTC
CDR3 protein: CASSVDGTEAYEQYF

clone size: few
D gene: NA
V gene: TRBV2
J gene: TRBJ2-3
CDR3 DNA: TGTGCCAGCAGTGCCGGCGGGACCTACACAGATACGCAGTATTTT
CDR3 protein: CASSAGGTYTDTQYF

clone size: few
D gene: TRBD2
V gene: TRBV3-1
J gene: TRBJ2-1
CDR3 DNA: TGTGCCAGCAGCCCCACGTCTAGCGGGATCTACAATGAGCAGTTCTTC
CDR3 protein: CASSPTSSGIYNEQFF

clone size: many
D gene: TRBD2
V gene: TRBV20-1
J gene: TRBJ2-1
CDR3 DNA: TGCAGTGCAACGGGACTAGCGGGGGGAAATGAGCAGTTCTTC
CDR3 protein: CSATGLAGGNEQFF

clone size: NA
D gene: NA
V gene: TRBV6-6
J gene: TRBJ2-2
CDR3 DNA: TGTGCCAGCAGTTACTCGTCAGCGAACACCGGGGAGCTGTTTTTT
CDR3 protein: CASSYSSANTGELFF

clone size: NA
D gene: NA
V gene: TRBV12-3/TRBV12-4
J gene: TRBJ1-1
CDR3 DNA: TGTGCCAGCAGTTTTCAGTTGAACACTGAAGCTTTCTTT
CDR3 protein: CASSFQLNTEAFF

clone size: many
D gene: NA
V gene: TRBV30
J gene: TRBJ2-7
CDR3 DNA: TGTGCCTGGAGTTACACCTACGAGCAGTACTTC
CDR3 protein: CAWSYTYEQYF

clone size: few
D gene: NA
V gene: TRBV4-3
J gene: TRBJ1-5
CDR3 DNA: TGCGCCAGCAGCCAAGAGGTAACAGATTATAGCAATCAGCCCCAGCATTTT
CDR3 protein: CASSQEVTDYSNQPQHF

clone size: many
D gene: NA
V gene: TRBV28
J gene: TRBJ1-5
CDR3 DNA: TGTGCCAGCAGTTTAAAATCCCAGCCCCAGCATTTT
CDR3 protein: CASSLKSQPQHF

clone size: NA
D gene: NA
V gene: TRBV28
J gene: TRBJ2-1
CDR3 DNA: TGTGCCAGCAAGGAGCGGTACAATGAGCAGTTCTTC
CDR3 protein: CASKERYNEQFF

clone size: many
D gene: NA
V gene: TRBV20-1
J gene: TRBJ2-1
CDR3 DNA: TGCAGTGCCCAGTCACGAAACGAGCGGGCCTTCAATGAGCAGTTCTTC
CDR3 protein: CSAQSRNERAFNEQFF

clone size: many
D gene: NA
V gene: TRBV4-1
J gene: TRBJ2-5
CDR3 DNA: TGCGCCAGCAGCCAAGACCCTCTCGTAGAGACCCAGTACTTC
CDR3 protein: CASSQDPLVETQYF

clone size: NA
D gene: NA
V gene: TRBV7-9
J gene: TRBJ2-1
CDR3 DNA: TGTGCCAGCAGCTCTCAGACAGGTCTGCGGCAGTTCTTC
CDR3 protein: CASSSQTGLRQFF

clone size: many
D gene: TRBD2
V gene: TRBV5-1
J gene: TRBJ2-5
CDR3 DNA: TGCGCCAGCAGCTCAACACTAGCGGGAGGAGGAGAGACCCAGTACTTC
CDR3 protein: CASSSTLAGGGETQYF

clone size: many
D gene: NA
V gene: TRBV5-5
J gene: TRBJ2-5
CDR3 DNA: TGTGCCAGCAGCTTGGTGGGCGAGACCCAGTACTTC
CDR3 protein: CASSLVGETQYF

clone size: many
D gene: NA
V gene: TRBV19
J gene: TRBJ2-1
CDR3 DNA: TGTGCCAGTAGTATAATCGGGCCAGACAAACAGTTCTTC
CDR3 protein: CASSIIGPDKQFF

clone size: few
D gene: NA
V gene: TRBV4-1
J gene: TRBJ1-5
CDR3 DNA: TGCGCCAGCAGCCAAGCCCATAGCAATCAGCCCCAGCATTTT
CDR3 protein: CASSQAHSNQPQHF

clone size: many
D gene: NA
V gene: TRBV12-3/TRBV12-4
J gene: TRBJ2-3
CDR3 DNA: TGTGCCAGCGATCGGGGGAAAGCAGATACGCAGTATTTT
CDR3 protein: CASDRGKADTQYF

clone size: many
D gene: TRBD2
V gene: TRBV5-1
J gene: TRBJ2-3
CDR3 DNA: TGCGCCAGCAGCTTGTCTAGCGGGACAGATACGCAGTATTTT
CDR3 protein: CASSLSSGTDTQYF

clone size: many
D gene: TRBD1
V gene: TRBV20-1
J gene: TRBJ1-4
CDR3 DNA: TGCAGTGCGACAGGGGCAACTAATGAAAAACTGTTTTTT
CDR3 protein: CSATGATNEKLFF

clone size: many
D gene: TRBD2
V gene: TRBV10-3
J gene: TRBJ2-3
CDR3 DNA: TGTGCCAGCGATCCGGGACTAGCGGTAACAAGCACAGATACGCAGTATTTT
CDR3 protein: CASDPGLAVTSTDTQYF

clone size: medium-sized
D gene: NA
V gene: TRBV7-3
J gene: TRBJ1-1
CDR3 DNA: TGTGCCAGCAGTTGGGGGAAAGGGGGGAACACTGAAGCTTTCTTT
CDR3 protein: CASSWGKGGNTEAFF

clone size: NA
D gene: TRBD2
V gene: TRBV30
J gene: TRBJ2-7
CDR3 DNA: TGTGCCTGGAAGCGGGGGGGCTACGAGCAGTACTTC
CDR3 protein: CAWKRGGYEQYF

clone size: many
D gene: NA
V gene: TRBV5-1
J gene: TRBJ2-3
CDR3 DNA: TGCGCCAGCAGCTATGCGACAGATACGCAGTATTTT
CDR3 protein: CASSYATDTQYF

clone size: many
D gene: TRBD2
V gene: TRBV15
J gene: TRBJ2-1
CDR3 DNA: TGTGCCACCAGCAGAGATTACCCAGCGGGAGGATACAATGAGCAGTTCTTC
CDR3 protein: CATSRDYPAGGYNEQFF

clone size: many
D gene: TRBD2
V gene: TRBV4-2
J gene: TRBJ2-1
CDR3 DNA: TGTGCCAGCAGCCAAGATAATTTCGGGAGGTCCGGGAATGAGCAGTTCTTC
CDR3 protein: CASSQDNFGRSGNEQFF

clone size: many
D gene: NA
V gene: TRBV5-1
J gene: TRBJ2-6
CDR3 DNA: TGCGCCAGCAGCTTGGGGGCTGGGGCCAACGTCCTGACTTTC
CDR3 protein: CASSLGAGANVLTF

clone size: NA
D gene: TRBD1
V gene: TRBV5-6
J gene: TRBJ1-5
CDR3 DNA: TGTGCCAGCAGCTGGGGACAGGGAAGAGATCAGCCCCAGCATTTT
CDR3 protein: CASSWGQGRDQPQHF

clone size: many
D gene: NA
V gene: TRBV11-2
J gene: TRBJ2-2
CDR3 DNA: TGTGCCAGCAGCTCCAGTAACACCGGGGAGCTGTTTTTT
CDR3 protein: CASSSSNTGELFF

clone size: many
D gene: NA
V gene: TRBV6-5
J gene: TRBJ2-5
CDR3 DNA: TGTGCCAGCAGTTCTACACTAGCGAGGGGGGAGACCCAGTACTTC
CDR3 protein: CASSSTLARGETQYF

clone size: NA
D gene: NA
V gene: TRBV7-2
J gene: TRBJ2-1
CDR3 DNA: TGTGCCAGCAGCCACCTCCCCAATGAGCAGTTCTTC
CDR3 protein: CASSHLPNEQFF

clone size: few
D gene: NA
V gene: TRBV20-1
J gene: TRBJ1-5
CDR3 DNA: TGCAGTGCTCGGGGAGGGAACGGTGTAAGCAATCAGCCCCAGCATTTT
CDR3 protein: CSARGGNGVSNQPQHF

clone size: many
D gene: NA
V gene: TRBV12-3/TRBV12-4
J gene: TRBJ2-3
CDR3 DNA: TGTGCCAGCAGTTTTGGCGGGCGGAGGTCGGCAGATACGCAGTATTTT
CDR3 protein: CASSFGGRRSADTQYF

clone size: few
D gene: NA
V gene: TRBV7-9
J gene: TRBJ2-1
CDR3 DNA: TGTGCCAGCAGCTCCCTTTCTAAGGGAGGTTACAATGAGCAGTTCTTC
CDR3 protein: CASSSLSKGGYNEQFF

clone size: many
D gene: TRBD2
V gene: TRBV12-3/TRBV12-4
J gene: TRBJ2-7
CDR3 DNA: TGTGCCAGCAGCCCTAGCGGGAGGAGCTCCTACGAGCAGTACTTC
CDR3 protein: CASSPSGRSSYEQYF

clone size: NA
D gene: NA
V gene: TRBV7-2
J gene: TRBJ2-5
CDR3 DNA: TGTGCCAGCAGCCTCGCGGGTCCCTCAGAGACCCAGTACTTC
CDR3 protein: CASSLAGPSETQYF

clone size: many
D gene: TRBD1
V gene: TRBV12-5
J gene: TRBJ2-5
CDR3 DNA: TGTGCTAGTGGAGGACAGGGGCCAGAGACCCAGTACTTC
CDR3 protein: CASGGQGPETQYF

clone size: many
D gene: NA
V gene: TRBV9
J gene: TRBJ1-3
CDR3 DNA: TGTGCCAGCAGCGTCGAGAACGGTGGAAACACCATATATTTT
CDR3 protein: CASSVENGGNTIYF

clone size: NA
D gene: TRBD1
V gene: TRBV24-1
J gene: TRBJ2-3
CDR3 DNA: TGTGCCACCAGTGATCCGGACAGGTTTAGTCAGTATTTT
CDR3 protein: CATSDPDRFSQYF

clone size: few
D gene: NA
V gene: TRBV7-9
J gene: TRBJ2-1
CDR3 DNA: TGTGCCAGCAGCTTAGGGCAGCGGCCCATGGCGGTCAATGAGCAGTTCTTC
CDR3 protein: CASSLGQRPMAVNEQFF

clone size: few
D gene: TRBD1
V gene: TRBV18
J gene: TRBJ1-1
CDR3 DNA: TGTGCCAGCTCACCTCGGACAGGGGATAACACTGAAGCTTTCTTT
CDR3 protein: CASSPRTGDNTEAFF

clone size: many
D gene: TRBD1
V gene: TRBV5-5
J gene: TRBJ1-4
CDR3 DNA: TGTGCCAGCAGCTTATTTGCGGGACAGCTACTCTCAACTAATGAAAAACTGTTTTTT
CDR3 protein: CASSLFAGQLLSTNEKLFF

clone size: NA
D gene: NA
V gene: TRBV12-3/TRBV12-4
J gene: TRBJ1-3
CDR3 DNA: TGTGCCAGCAGTTTCGGAGTGCAGGCCCCGGGAGGAAACACCATATATTTT
CDR3 protein: CASSFGVQAPGGNTIYF

clone size: NA
D gene: TRBD2
V gene: TRBV20-1
J gene: TRBJ2-1
CDR3 DNA: TGCAGTGCTAGAACGCTAGCGGGGACTTATGAGCAGTTCTTC
CDR3 protein: CSARTLAGTYEQFF

clone size: many
D gene: TRBD2
V gene: TRBV20-1
J gene: TRBJ2-2
CDR3 DNA: TGCAGTGCAGCCGGGACTACACTCACCGGGGAGCTGTTTTTT
CDR3 protein: CSAAGTTLTGELFF

clone size: NA
D gene: NA
V gene: TRBV6-5
J gene: TRBJ1-6
CDR3 DNA: TGTGCCAGCAGTTGGGACGTGGGAAACTCACCCCTCCACTTT
CDR3 protein: CASSWDVGNSPLHF

clone size: many
D gene: NA
V gene: TRBV2
J gene: TRBJ2-1
CDR3 DNA: TGTGCCAGCAGTGATCTAAGCTCCTACAATGAGCAGTTCTTC
CDR3 protein: CASSDLSSYNEQFF

clone size: many
D gene: NA
V gene: TRBV29-1
J gene: TRBJ2-1
CDR3 DNA: TGCAGCGTTAGGCGAGCCTCCTACAATGAGCAGTTCTTC
CDR3 protein: CSVRRASYNEQFF

clone size: many
D gene: NA
V gene: TRBV28
J gene: TRBJ2-1
CDR3 DNA: TGTGCCAGCAGCCCGGGTCCCTGGGGGAATGAGCAGTTCTTC
CDR3 protein: CASSPGPWGNEQFF

clone size: many
D gene: NA
V gene: TRBV5-1
J gene: TRBJ2-3
CDR3 DNA: TGCGCCAGCAGCTTGGCCGCGACAGATACGCAGTATTTT
CDR3 protein: CASSLAATDTQYF

clone size: NA
D gene: TRBD1
V gene: TRBV7-9
J gene: TRBJ1-1
CDR3 DNA: TGTGCCAGCAGCCAGGGACAGATTTACACTGAAGCTTTCTTT
CDR3 protein: CASSQGQIYTEAFF

clone size: NA
D gene: TRBD1
V gene: TRBV5-1
J gene: TRBJ1-2
CDR3 DNA: TGCGCCAGCAGCCCCGGGACAGATGTCGGCTACACCTTC
CDR3 protein: CASSPGTDVGYTF

clone size: many
D gene: TRBD1
V gene: TRBV20-1
J gene: TRBJ1-1
CDR3 DNA: TGCAGTACATTACAGGGGACGAACACTGAAGCTTTCTTT
CDR3 protein: CSTLQGTNTEAFF

clone size: many
D gene: TRBD1
V gene: TRBV18
J gene: TRBJ1-6
CDR3 DNA: TGTGCCAGCTCACTTGGACAGGGTGGTTCACCCCTCCACTTT
CDR3 protein: CASSLGQGGSPLHF

clone size: once
D gene: TRBD2
V gene: TRBV5-1
J gene: TRBJ2-1
CDR3 DNA: TGCGCCAGCAGCTTGACAAGACTAGCGGGCCGAAACTTCTCCTACAATGAGCAGTTCTTC
CDR3 protein: CASSLTRLAGRNFSYNEQFF

clone size: many
D gene: NA
V gene: TRBV6-2/TRBV6-3
J gene: TRBJ2-6
CDR3 DNA: TGTGCCAGCAGTTACGACCGGGGCTCTGGGGCCAACGTCCTGACTTTC
CDR3 protein: CASSYDRGSGANVLTF

clone size: few
D gene: NA
V gene: TRBV6-1
J gene: TRBJ1-3
CDR3 DNA: TGTGCCGCCGGGGGGGGATCCTCTGGAAACACCATATATTTT
CDR3 protein: CAAGGGSSGNTIYF

clone size: many
D gene: NA
V gene: TRBV7-6
J gene: TRBJ2-7
CDR3 DNA: TGTGCCAGCAGCTTAGCGGGTGACTTCTCCTACGAGCAGTACTTC
CDR3 protein: CASSLAGDFSYEQYF

clone size: many
D gene: NA
V gene: TRBV7-9
J gene: TRBJ1-5
CDR3 DNA: TGTGCCAGCAGCCCCGGTTCGGGGGGCATGAGCAATCAGCCCCAGCATTTT
CDR3 protein: CASSPGSGGMSNQPQHF